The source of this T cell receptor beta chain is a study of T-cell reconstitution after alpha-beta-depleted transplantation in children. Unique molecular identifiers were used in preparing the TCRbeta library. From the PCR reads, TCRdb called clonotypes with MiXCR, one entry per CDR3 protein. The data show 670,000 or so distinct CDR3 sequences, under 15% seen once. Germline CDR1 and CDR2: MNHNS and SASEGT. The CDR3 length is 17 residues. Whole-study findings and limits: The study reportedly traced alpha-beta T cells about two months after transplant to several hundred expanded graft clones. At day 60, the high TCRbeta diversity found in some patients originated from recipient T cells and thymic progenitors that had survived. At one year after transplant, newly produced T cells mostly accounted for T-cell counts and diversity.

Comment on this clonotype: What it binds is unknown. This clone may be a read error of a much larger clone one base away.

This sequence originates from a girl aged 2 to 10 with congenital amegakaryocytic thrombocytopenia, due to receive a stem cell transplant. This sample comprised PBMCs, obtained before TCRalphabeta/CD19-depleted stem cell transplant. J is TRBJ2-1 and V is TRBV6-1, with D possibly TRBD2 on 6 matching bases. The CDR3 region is CAGRERLEGRAYNEQFF. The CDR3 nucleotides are TGTGCCGGCAGGGAGAGGTTGGAGGGTAGGGCCTACAATGAGCAGTTCTTC.